This note documents a single T cell receptor beta chain sequence. The antigen remains unidentified. Trimming pared 6 bases from V and 0 bases from J, leaving 9 bases between. This CDR3 is built from 13 residues. Germline-derived CDR1 and CDR2 are SQVTM and ANQGSEA. The entry originates in a study of T cell responses to AZD1222 COVID-19 vaccine. Overall study context: Pooling was applied to second doses at about 4 or about 12 weeks.

Findings and caveats of the study: There were mostly white British donors and more females than males, and clonal diversity was possibly underestimated. Only after the peak T cell response were repertoires sampled.

Assay used: immunoSEQ multiplex PCR; TCRdb lists only in-frame clones, some missing. This sample carries more than 85,000 clones, 70% to 90% of them seen once, and the ten largest clones take 3.2%. The source was peripheral blood, collected on day 0 of AZD1222 vaccination. The TCR sequence derives from an adult in good health. This chain joins TRBV29-1 and TRBJ2-1; no clear D. The CDR3 nucleotides are TGCAGCGTAAGTCTCTACTCCTACAATGAGCAGTTCTTC. It encodes CSVSLYSYNEQFF.